These T cell receptor beta chains were read from a single sample in a study of T cell clones after liver transplantation. Data came from immunoSEQ multiplex PCR; TCRdb stores just in-frame clones and leaves some out. Here the sample spans roughly 80,000 clones, 65% to 85% being singletons. The material sequenced was CD4+ T cells from blood, taken approximately 3.5 years after liver transplant. All receptors come from a human patient who received a liver transplant. Part of the T cell pool may stem from the graft donor. Each CDR3 is given with its conserved first and last residue. Fields, in order: J gene, V gene, clone size, CDR3 protein. The size entry is marked missing in some rows and otherwise reads once, few, many or a size class.

TRBJ2-3 | TRBV10-1 | NA | CASSHRGEDTQYF
TRBJ2-7 | TRBV5-3 | NA | CARRQGAREQYF
TRBJ1-1 | TRBV11-2 | NA | CASSFTDQNTEAFF
TRBJ2-1 | TRBV5-4 | NA | CASSLYASVLKQFF
TRBJ2-2 | TRBV6-6 | few | CASRLGQGADTGELFF
TRBJ2-2 | TRBV27 | NA | CASSPSDRPLNTGELFF
TRBJ2-1 | TRBV5-4 | NA | CASSLGSSYNEQFF
TRBJ2-1 | TRBV9 | NA | CASSVMSYNEQFF
TRBJ1-2 | TRBV19 | NA | CASSIPPGGYGYTF
TRBJ2-6 | TRBV4-3 | NA | CASSQEYVDPSGANVLTF
TRBJ2-3 | TRBV7-9 | few | CASSLGLAGGPIDTQYF
TRBJ2-3 | TRBV5-4 | NA | CASSSGTGFRADTQYF
TRBJ2-5 | TRBV7-6 | NA | CASTHRGTSGRGKETQYF
TRBJ2-7 | TRBV11-2 | NA | CASSSNSYEQYF
TRBJ2-1 | TRBV28 | NA | CASSLGRGMYNEQFF
TRBJ2-7 | TRBV15 | NA | CATAPRGAVTYEQYF
TRBJ1-1 | TRBV6-6 | NA | CASSRDQIPEAFF
TRBJ2-7 | TRBV11-3 | NA | CASSKGGIEQYF
TRBJ1-1 | TRBV5-1 | NA | CASSLESANEAFF
TRBJ2-5 | TRBV7-2 | NA | CASSPTSGSQETQYF
TRBJ2-1 | TRBV7-2 | NA | CASRPPGLLSYNEQFF
TRBJ1-5 | TRBV6-4 | NA | CASAQGLGRPQHF
TRBJ2-7 | TRBV10-2 | few | CASSESSGIAYEQYF
TRBJ2-7 | TRBV28 | few | CASRVGGDNYEQYF
TRBJ2-3 | TRBV27 | NA | CASSYKRWADTQYF
TRBJ1-2 | TRBV6-5 | NA | CASSSGDGVRGYTF
TRBJ1-2 | TRBV27 | NA | CASSFYPGVGYGYTF
TRBJ2-1 | TRBV9 | NA | CASSVVNSDGEQFF
TRBJ1-1 | TRBV28 | NA | CASNREGGTEAFF
TRBJ2-7 | TRBV11-2 | NA | CASRVGSGRSYEQYF
TRBJ2-2 | TRBV18 | NA | CASSPLTGELFF
TRBJ2-7 | TRBV11-2 | NA | CASSPTSRLYEQYF
TRBJ2-3 | TRBV11-3 | few | CASSLGHDGDTQYF
TRBJ2-2 | TRBV10-3 | NA | CAIRGSGTNTGELFF
TRBJ2-1 | TRBV2 | few | CASNTLGGGASSYNEQFF
TRBJ1-1 | TRBV7-9 | once | CASSFNSVESYEAFF
TRBJ2-7 | TRBV7-3 | NA | CASSLLGRGYDEQYF
TRBJ2-3 | TRBV10-2 | NA | CASSDPSGARQDTQYF
TRBJ2-5 | TRBV28 | NA | CASSLSGSGVQETQYF
TRBJ2-1 | TRBV10-3 | NA | CAIRGLAGGPYNEQFF
TRBJ1-5 | TRBV7-2 | few | CASKARGMDNQPQHF
TRBJ2-2 | TRBV29-1 | NA | CSVDPGVGAGELFF
TRBJ2-1 | TRBV28 | NA | CASSRAGGRDEQFF
TRBJ2-1 | TRBV9 | few | CASSVDGSFYNEQFF
TRBJ2-1 | TRBV9 | NA | CASSGGGTINNEQFF
TRBJ1-3 | TRBV4-3 | NA | CASSLTGGTGNTIYF
TRBJ2-7 | TRBV28 | NA | CASRFTGTVPYEQYF
TRBJ1-1 | TRBV29-1 | NA | CSVVRGRGTEAFF
TRBJ2-1 | TRBV11-3 | few | CASSLEGYVSGGGTEQFF
TRBJ1-1 | TRBV19 | NA | CASSHRGLDIEAFF
TRBJ2-1 | TRBV7-9 | NA | CASGGGEQFF
TRBJ2-3 | TRBV7-9 | NA | CASSLGAGKSTDTQYF
TRBJ1-2 | TRBV6-6 | NA | CASSSPRQDNYGYTF
TRBJ1-1 | TRBV7-2 | NA | CASSPSVSAFF
TRBJ2-1 | TRBV29-1 | NA | CSVGLAGDREQFF